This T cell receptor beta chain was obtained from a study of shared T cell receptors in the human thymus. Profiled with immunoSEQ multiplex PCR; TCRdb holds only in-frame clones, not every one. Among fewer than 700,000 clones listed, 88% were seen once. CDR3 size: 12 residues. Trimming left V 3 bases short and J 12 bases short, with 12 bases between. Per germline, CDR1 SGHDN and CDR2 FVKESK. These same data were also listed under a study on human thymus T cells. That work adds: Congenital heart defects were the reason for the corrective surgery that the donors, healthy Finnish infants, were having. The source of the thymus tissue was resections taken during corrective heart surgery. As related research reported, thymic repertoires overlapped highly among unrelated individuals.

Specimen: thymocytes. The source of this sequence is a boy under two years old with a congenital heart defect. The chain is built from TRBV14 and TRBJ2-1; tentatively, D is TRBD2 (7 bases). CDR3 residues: CASSHRGGGQFF. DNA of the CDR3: TGTGCCAGCAGCCATAGGGGGGGCGGGCAGTTCTTC.